The T cell receptor (beta chain) described here comes from a study of T cells in Graves' hyperthyroidism and ophthalmopathy. Study-wide context: Any treatment followed the collection of peripheral blood at initial diagnosis.

Germline-derived CDR1 and CDR2 are SGHAT and FQNNGV. This CDR3 has 14 amino acids. Losses at the gene ends were 6 bases for V and 7 bases for J; bases not matched to a gene: 7. Points from the study as a whole: Researchers report that a 13 V-J model separated ophthalmopathy from stable hyperthyroidism.

A remark on this clonotype: Its antigen remains unknown.

There were TCR beta CDR3 regions amplified from RNA transcripts. TCR CDR3 regions were first amplified by RT-PCR with HTBI primers. TCRdb redid the calling of the multiplex PCR reads with MiXCR, one entry per CDR3 protein. The table includes a few hundred thousand distinct CDR3 sequences, 15% to 20% detected once. Participants, patients aged 18 to 65, had newly diagnosed hyperthyroidism with a duration under 2 months. Lactation, pregnancy, other autoimmune disease or uncontrolled infection led to exclusion of patients. This chain connects TRBV11-2 to TRBJ2-2; 8 bases match TRBD1. The source of this sequence is a woman in her fifties or sixties with Graves' hyperthyroidism. The source material was blood. CDR3 in DNA: TGTGCCAGCAGAACAGGGGGACGTGGCGGGGAGCTGTTTTTT. This encodes CASRTGGRGGELFF. The whole variable domain, filled in from reference TRBV11-2 and TRBJ2-2, reads EAGVAQSPRYKIIEKRQSVAFWCNPISGHATLYWYQQILGQGPKLLIQFQNNGVVDDSQLPKDRFSAERLKGVDSTLKIQPAKLEDSAVYLCASRTGGRGGELFFGEGSRLTVL.